This TCR beta chain was obtained from a study of Graves' ophthalmopathy and Graves' hyperthyroidism. The study, taken as a whole, reports: Progression of ophthalmopathy was predicted by the model with more than 70% sensitivity and approximately 72% specificity.

Details on this clonotype: Its antigen is not known.

The sequenced template was RNA, covering the TCR beta CDR3 region. The library came from an HTBI-primed first-round RT-PCR and a second-round multiplex PCR. TCRdb recomputed calls from the multiplex PCR reads with MiXCR, one row per CDR3 protein. The sample lists 650,000 to 800,000 distinct CDR3 sequences, 35% to 45% occurring once. The CDR3 covers 14 residues. Looked up from germline, CDR1 is DFQATT and CDR2 is SNEGSKA (reference sequence). The ends lost 4 bases at V and 0 bases at J; junction bases unmatched: 2. Sequenced material: peripheral blood. This TCR was sampled from an adult man with Graves' ophthalmopathy. The V and J genes are TRBV20-1 and TRBJ1-5, with 8 bases fitting TRBD1. The CDR3 is CSANRGGSNQPQHF. The CDR3 nucleotides read TGCAGTGCTAACAGGGGGGGTAGCAATCAGCCCCAGCATTTT.